This T cell receptor beta chain was identified during a study of cytomegalovirus exposure and HLA in healthy donors. The overall study: Of around 410 genotyped donors, 81% grouped in the Caucasian-associated ancestry cluster.

Both 60 Vbeta primers and 13 Jbeta primers went into the PCR. Assay used: immunoSEQ multiplex PCR; TCRdb lists only in-frame clones, some missing. Of roughly 180,000 clones listed, roughly four fifths are singletons. The CDR3 is 18 residues long. The chain uses TRBV1 and TRBJ1-2; the table's TRBD1 call for D was not verified on the DNA. TRBV1 is labeled a pseudogene. This receptor was obtained from a female donor in good health and CMV-seronegative. The sequenced sample was PBMCs. Here the CDR3 reads CTSSQEGMDRTANYGYTF. The CDR3 nucleotides read TGCACCAGCAGCCAAGAGGGTATGGACAGGACCGCTAACTATGGCTACACCTTC.